A selection of T cell receptor beta chains follows, all from one sample in a study of CD8 T cells in ankylosing spondylitis. MiXCR was run by TCRdb on the 5' RACE reads, yielding one entry per CDR3 protein. This sample has some 300,000 distinct CDR3 sequences; about 20% occur once, and the top ten carry 3% to 4%. Sequenced sample: blood, either unsorted or a sorted T cell fraction (not recorded which). These receptors were collected from a female donor with ankylosing spondylitis or in good health (not recorded which). Each CDR3 is given with its conserved first and last residue. A D gene is named only where the DNA matches it firmly. Size is omitted from some rows. Given values are once, few, many or a class for expanded clones.

size,D,J,V,CDR3,DNA
NA,NA,TRBJ2-1,TRBV7-2,CASSLGGSGPQFF,TGTGCCAGCAGCTTAGGAGGTTCCGGCCCCCAGTTCTTC
few,NA,TRBJ2-1,TRBV5-1,CASSSTPGTSYNEQFF,TGCGCCAGCAGCTCTACCCCCGGGACATCATACAATGAGCAGTTCTTC
many,NA,TRBJ1-5,TRBV10-3,CAISETSAGSNQPQHF,TGTGCCATCAGTGAGACGTCTGCGGGTAGCAATCAGCCCCAGCATTTT
NA,NA,TRBJ2-1,TRBV7-9,CASSPRSGSEQFF,TGTGCCAGCAGCCCCAGGTCGGGCAGTGAGCAGTTCTTC
NA,NA,TRBJ1-1,TRBV29-1,CSVDSGAEAFF,TGCAGCGTAGACTCAGGGGCTGAAGCTTTCTTT
NA,NA,TRBJ1-1,TRBV6-2/TRBV6-3,CASSHAGAGRAEAFF,TGTGCCAGCAGTCATGCAGGGGCGGGAAGGGCTGAAGCTTTCTTT
few,NA,TRBJ1-1,TRBV5-1,CASSLSGAGWNAEAFF,TGCGCCAGCAGCTTGTCTGGGGCGGGATGGAACGCTGAAGCTTTCTTT
few,TRBD2,TRBJ2-7,TRBV20-1,CSAPSLSGRGLNEQYF,TGCAGTGCTCCCTCCCTTAGCGGGAGGGGCCTTAACGAGCAGTACTTC
NA,NA,TRBJ2-1,TRBV4-3,CASSQALKREQFF,TGCGCCAGCAGCCAGGCGCTGAAGCGGGAGCAGTTCTTC
NA,NA,TRBJ2-7,TRBV2,CASNKVGRVGEQYF,TGTGCCAGCAATAAGGTGGGCAGGGTCGGTGAGCAGTACTTC
few,TRBD2,TRBJ2-7,TRBV12-3/TRBV12-4,CASSNGGSYEQYF,TGTGCCAGCAGTAACGGGGGGTCCTACGAGCAGTACTTC
NA,TRBD2,TRBJ2-3,TRBV12-3/TRBV12-4,CASSSSGHGTDTQYF,TGTGCCAGCAGTTCTAGCGGGCATGGCACAGATACGCAGTATTTT
few,NA,TRBJ1-1,TRBV5-6,CASSLRRGNTEAFF,TGTGCCAGCAGCTTGCGCCGGGGGAACACTGAAGCTTTCTTT
NA,NA,TRBJ2-1,TRBV20-1,CSAGSGYNEQFF,TGCAGTGCTGGATCGGGCTACAATGAGCAGTTCTTC
many,NA,TRBJ2-1,TRBV5-6,CASSLVSGEQFF,TGTGCCAGCAGCTTGGTCAGCGGTGAGCAGTTCTTC
many,NA,TRBJ2-7,TRBV12-3/TRBV12-4,CASKGKGPYEQYF,TGTGCCAGTAAGGGGAAGGGGCCCTACGAGCAGTACTTC
few,TRBD2,TRBJ2-1,TRBV5-1,CASSPTGTSGRGEQFF,TGCGCCAGCAGCCCCACCGGGACTAGCGGGAGAGGTGAGCAGTTCTTC
NA,NA,TRBJ1-2,TRBV20-1,CSARDRGLGYGYTF,TGCAGTGCTAGAGACAGGGGTCTTGGCTATGGCTACACCTTC
NA,TRBD1,TRBJ2-1,TRBV2,CASTLDRQNEQFF,TGTGCCAGCACCCTGGACAGGCAGAATGAGCAGTTCTTC
NA,NA,TRBJ2-6,TRBV6-5,CASSYGGNSGANVLTF,TGTGCCAGCAGTTACGGGGGTAACTCTGGGGCCAACGTCCTGACTTTC
many,NA,TRBJ1-2,TRBV12-3/TRBV12-4,CASSFSGGYGYTF,TGTGCCAGCAGTTTCTCGGGAGGCTATGGCTACACCTTC
NA,TRBD2,TRBJ2-1,TRBV3-1,CASSQDRAGAGFF,TGTGCCAGCAGCCAAGACCGAGCGGGAGCGGGGTTCTTC
NA,NA,TRBJ2-7,TRBV28,CARSLRVGLYEQYF,TGTGCCAGAAGTTTAAGAGTCGGCCTTTACGAGCAGTACTTC
few,TRBD2,TRBJ2-1,TRBV24-1,CATSSGTSGMDEQFF,TGTGCCACCAGTTCCGGGACTAGCGGGATGGATGAGCAGTTCTTC
few,NA,TRBJ2-5,TRBV4-3,CASSQDRVSQETQYF,TGCGCCAGCAGCCAAGATAGGGTCAGTCAAGAGACCCAGTACTTC
NA,NA,TRBJ2-2,TRBV7-9,CAPRGETGELFF,TGTGCCCCAAGGGGTGAGACCGGGGAGCTGTTTTTT
few,NA,TRBJ2-1,TRBV18,CASMSGTAYNEQFF,TGTGCCAGCATGAGCGGGACAGCCTACAATGAGCAGTTCTTC
few,TRBD1,TRBJ2-1,TRBV4-3,CASSQIRGNEQFF,TGCGCCAGCAGCCAGATCAGGGGGAATGAGCAGTTCTTC
NA,TRBD1,TRBJ2-1,TRBV11-2,CASSLRGGQGAGNEQFF,TGTGCCAGCAGCTTAAGGGGGGGACAGGGGGCAGGAAATGAGCAGTTCTTC
few,NA,TRBJ1-5,TRBV7-9,CASSYSNQPQHF,TGTGCCAGCAGTTATAGCAATCAGCCCCAGCATTTT
NA,TRBD1,TRBJ2-5,TRBV2,CASTGGYPRPGETQYF,TGTGCCAGTACAGGGGGCTACCCACGACCGGGAGAGACCCAGTACTTC
few,NA,TRBJ2-1,TRBV7-2,CASVPGGRSYNEQFF,TGTGCCAGCGTACCGGGTGGGAGATCCTACAATGAGCAGTTCTTC
few,NA,TRBJ2-2,TRBV6-5,CASSYSFDTGELFF,TGTGCCAGCAGTTACAGCTTCGACACCGGGGAGCTGTTTTTT
few,TRBD2,TRBJ2-7,TRBV25-1,CASSDPWGGFSYEQYF,TGTGCCAGCAGTGATCCCTGGGGGGGATTCTCCTACGAGCAGTACTTC
few,NA,TRBJ2-1,TRBV7-9,CASSIIRVSYNEQFF,TGTGCCAGCAGCATTATACGAGTCTCCTACAATGAGCAGTTCTTC
NA,TRBD1,TRBJ2-3,TRBV5-1,CASSIPGTGVTDTQYF,TGCGCCAGCAGCATCCCCGGGACAGGGGTCACAGATACGCAGTATTTT
NA,NA,TRBJ2-7,TRBV7-2,CASSAVGASYEQYF,TGTGCCAGCAGCGCCGTAGGGGCGTCCTACGAGCAGTACTTC
NA,NA,TRBJ2-1,TRBV5-1,CASSYSGTLEQFF,TGCGCCAGCAGCTACTCCGGGACCCTAGAGCAGTTCTTC
NA,TRBD1,TRBJ2-1,TRBV24-1,CATSDLRGTGVNEQFF,TGTGCCACCAGTGATTTGCGGGGGACAGGGGTCAATGAGCAGTTCTTC
many,NA,TRBJ1-2,TRBV20-1,CSARWAIGNYGYTF,TGCAGTGCTAGGTGGGCCATAGGGAACTATGGCTACACCTTC
NA,NA,TRBJ2-4,TRBV4-1,CASSLREAKNIQYF,TGCGCCAGCAGCCTAAGGGAGGCCAAAAACATTCAGTACTTC